This TCR beta chain emerged from a study of PD-1 blockade in mismatch repair-deficient tumors. The data were produced by immunoSEQ multiplex PCR, yet TCRdb's version contains in-frame clones alone and is incomplete. The sample has under 95,000 clones, approximately 78% seen once. This clone appeared a single time. The sequenced sample was peripheral blood, obtained 44 weeks after starting pembrolizumab. The sequence was collected from an adult with mismatch repair-deficient cancer.

The CDR3 region has the DNA TGTGCCAGCAGCCCCGACCCTAGGTCCTACAATGAGCAGTTCTTC. Its protein is CASSPDPRSYNEQFF. The chain has TRBV7-2 and TRBJ2-1; no firm D call. The germline CDR1 and CDR2 sequences are SGHTA and FQGNSA. CDR3 size: 15 residues. The ends were cut back, 5 bases at V and 1 base at J, with 12 bases in the middle.